Below, 7 T cell receptor beta chains from the same sample are listed, as sequenced in a study of T-cell reconstitution after alpha-beta-depleted transplantation in children. For TCRbeta, the library was prepared with unique molecular identifiers. MiXCR, run by TCRdb on the PCR reads, gives a single entry per CDR3 protein. Of 800,000 to 1,000,000 distinct CDR3 sequences in the sample, 25% to 30% were seen once. Sequenced material: PBMCs, mostly from graft donor cells, taken 360 days after TCRalphabeta/CD19-depleted stem cell transplant. All receptors come from a boy in the first two years of life who had a stem cell transplant for SCID, so the T cells may come from the graft donor.

The rearrangement joins TRBV6-5 to TRBJ2-5; the match to TRBD2 covers 9 bases. CDR3 length equals 17 residues. Germline-derived CDR1 and CDR2 are MNHEY and SVGAGI. The ends lost 0 bases at V and 5 bases at J; junction bases unmatched: 10. CDR3 protein: CASSYSGGGAGVETQYF. The CDR3 DNA sequence: TGTGCCAGCAGTTACTCTGGCGGGGGGGCGGGGGTGGAGACCCAGTACTTC.

A few counts support this clonotype. The chain uses TRBV5-1 and TRBJ2-3, with TRBD2 as a possible D gene (5 bases). The V end lost 0 bases, the J end lost 6 bases, and 14 bases lay between the germline ends. The CDR3 covers 15 residues. The germline gives CDR1 SGHRS, CDR2 YFSETQ. The CDR3 region has the DNA TGCGCCAGCAGCTTGGCCGTCGGGGTAGCGGATACGCAGTATTTT. The encoded protein is CASSLAVGVADTQYF.

For the CDR3, the DNA is TGTGCCAGCAGTGGGACGGCGCTGCGCTCCTACAATGAGCAGTTCTTC. Residues: CASSGTALRSYNEQFF. This chain links TRBV28 with TRBJ2-1, with D perhaps assigned TRBD1 or TRBD2 (5 bases each). The germline V gene has CDR1 MDHEN and CDR2 SYDVKM. V gave up 5 bases and J gave up 0 bases, with 14 bases separating them. The CDR3 runs 16 residues. Full variable domain (rest looked up from reference TRBV28 and TRBJ2-1): DVKVTQSSRYLVKRTGEKVFLECVQDMDHENMFWYRQDPGLGLRLIYFSYDVKMKEKGDIPEGYSVSREKKERFSLILESASTNQTSMYLCASSGTALRSYNEQFFGPGTRLTVL.

In this sample, this clonotype turned up a few times. The chain combines TRBV20-1 with TRBJ2-2, with D possibly being TRBD1 (5 bases). Germline V gives CDR1 DFQATT, CDR2 SNEGSKA (reference sequence). V lost 3 bases to trimming and J lost 0 bases, with 8 bases between them. This CDR3 is built from 14 residues. In DNA form, the CDR3 reads TGCAGTGCTAGTAAGGGGCCGAACACCGGGGAGCTGTTTTTT. It codes for CSASKGPNTGELFF.

The rearrangement joins TRBV5-1 to TRBJ2-7, with unresolved D. Deletions cut 0 bases from V and 6 bases from J, with 13 bases between. The CDR3 has 14 residues. Germline CDR1 SGHRS, CDR2 YFSETQ. The CDR3 sequence is CASSLDPTAGEQYF. CDR3 coding DNA: TGCGCCAGCAGCTTGGACCCGACGGCCGGCGAGCAGTACTTC.

The rearrangement links TRBV10-2 to TRBJ2-7; 11 bases line up with TRBD1. V lost 6 bases, J lost 1 base, and 5 bases stayed unmatched. The germline V gene has CDR1 WSHSY and CDR2 SAAADI. This CDR3 is 15 amino acids long. For the CDR3, the DNA is TGCGCCAGCAGGGAAGGACAGGGGGCGTCCTACGAGCAGTACTTC. As protein: CASREGQGASYEQYF.

A few counts support this clonotype. CDR3 sequence (DNA): TGTGCCAGCAGTTCGTCCCAGTACGAGCAGTACTTC. Encoded protein: CASSSSQYEQYF. This rearrangement joins TRBV6-5 to TRBJ2-7; D uncertain. The CDR3 consists of 12 residues. The germline V gene encodes CDR1 MNHEY and CDR2 SVGAGI. V shed 4 bases and J shed 4 bases, with 8 bases lying between them.